This T cell receptor beta chain was identified in a study of T cell repertoires in cytomegalovirus infection. As concerns this clonotype: The antigen remains unidentified.

V was trimmed by 0 bases and J by 3 bases, leaving 6 bases between them. The CDR3 covers 15 residues. Germline V gene lookup returns CDR1 SGHVS and CDR2 FQNEAQ. One entry per CDR3 protein results from TCRdb running MiXCR on the reads. The sample carries approximately 1,000,000 distinct CDR3 sequences, about a third recorded once. The sample consisted of cultured CD8+ T cells from PBMCs, taken from culture after CMV antigen stimulation. The origin of this receptor is a human donor in good health (CMV status not recorded). Some clones in this sample may be carry-over from other donors' samples. The V gene is TRBV7-8, the J gene TRBJ2-6, with no clear D. The DNA for the CDR3 is TGTGCCAGCAGCTTAGCGGTCTTTGGGGCCAACGTCCTGACTTTC. Translation: CASSLAVFGANVLTF.